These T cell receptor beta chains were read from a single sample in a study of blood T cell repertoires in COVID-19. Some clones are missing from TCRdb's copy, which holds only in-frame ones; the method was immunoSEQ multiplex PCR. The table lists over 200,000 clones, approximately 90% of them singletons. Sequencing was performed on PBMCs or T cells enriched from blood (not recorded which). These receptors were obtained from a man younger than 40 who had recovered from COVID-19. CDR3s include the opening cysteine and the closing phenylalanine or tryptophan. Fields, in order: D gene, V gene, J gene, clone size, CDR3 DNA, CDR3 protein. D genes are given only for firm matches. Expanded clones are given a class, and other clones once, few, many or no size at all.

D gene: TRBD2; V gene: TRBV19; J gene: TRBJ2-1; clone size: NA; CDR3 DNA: TGTGCCAGTAGTATAGATTCCGGACTAGCGGGTTCCAATGAGCAGTTCTTC; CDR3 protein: CASSIDSGLAGSNEQFF
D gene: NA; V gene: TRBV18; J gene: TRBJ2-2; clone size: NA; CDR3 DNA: TGTGCCAGCTCACCAGGGGGAGGAGCGGCCGGGGAGCTGTTTTTT; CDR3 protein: CASSPGGGAAGELFF
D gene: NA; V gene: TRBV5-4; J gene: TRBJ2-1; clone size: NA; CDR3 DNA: TGTGCCAGCAGCTTTACCGCTAGGCCCGAGCAGTTCTTC; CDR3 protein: CASSFTARPEQFF
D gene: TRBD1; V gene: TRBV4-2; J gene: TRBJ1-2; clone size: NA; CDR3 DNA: TGTGCCAGCAGCCAGGAGACAGGGAAGATGAGTAACGGCTACACCTTC; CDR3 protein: CASSQETGKMSNGYTF
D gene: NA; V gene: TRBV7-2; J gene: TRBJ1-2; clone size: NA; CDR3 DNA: TGTGCCAGCAGCTTTTCGCGGAATGGCTACACCTTC; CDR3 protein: CASSFSRNGYTF
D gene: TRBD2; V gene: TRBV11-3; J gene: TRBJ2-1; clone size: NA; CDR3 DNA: TGTGCCAGCAGCTGGGGGACTAGCGGGAGGAATGAGCAGTTCTTC; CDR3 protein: CASSWGTSGRNEQFF
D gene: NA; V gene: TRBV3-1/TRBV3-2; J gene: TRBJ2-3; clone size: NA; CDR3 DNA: TGTGCCAGCAGCCAAGCCCGAATCCGGGACAACACAGATACGCAGTATTTT; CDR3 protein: CASSQARIRDNTDTQYF
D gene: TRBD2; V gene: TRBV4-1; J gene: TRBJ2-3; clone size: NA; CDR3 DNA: TGCGCCAGCTCGGGACTAGCGGGTACGGCAGATACGCAGTATTTT; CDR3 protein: CASSGLAGTADTQYF
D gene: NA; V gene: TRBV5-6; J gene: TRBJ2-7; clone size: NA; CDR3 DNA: TGTGCCAGCAGCTCCAGACTCGAGCAGTACTTC; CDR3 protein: CASSSRLEQYF
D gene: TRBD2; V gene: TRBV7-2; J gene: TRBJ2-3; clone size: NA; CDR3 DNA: TGTGCCAGCAGCTTGAGAGCGGGACTCTCAGATACGCAGTATTTT; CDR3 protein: CASSLRAGLSDTQYF
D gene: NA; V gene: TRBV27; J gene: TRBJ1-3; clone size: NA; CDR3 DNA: TGTGCCAGCGGATTGGACATTACTGGAAACACCATATATTTT; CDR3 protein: CASGLDITGNTIYF
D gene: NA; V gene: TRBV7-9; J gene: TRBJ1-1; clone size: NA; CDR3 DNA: TGTGCCAGCCGTCTTGAGAGGGCCACTGAAGCTTTCTTT; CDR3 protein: CASRLERATEAFF
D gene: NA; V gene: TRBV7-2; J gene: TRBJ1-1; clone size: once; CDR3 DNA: TGTGCCAGCAGCTGGGAGGGGGACATGAACACTGAAGCTTTCTTT; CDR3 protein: CASSWEGDMNTEAFF
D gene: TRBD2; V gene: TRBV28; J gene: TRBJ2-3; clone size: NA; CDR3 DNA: TGTGCCAGCAGTTTGGGGGGGAGCACAGATACGCAGTATTTT; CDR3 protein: CASSLGGSTDTQYF
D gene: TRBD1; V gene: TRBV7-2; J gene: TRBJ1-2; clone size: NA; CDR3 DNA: TGTGCCAGCAGCCCGCGACAGGGTACTGGCTACACCTTC; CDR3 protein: CASSPRQGTGYTF
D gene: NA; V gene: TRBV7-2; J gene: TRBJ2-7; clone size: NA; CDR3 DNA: TGTGCCAGCAGCTTAAGGGGTGTCTACGAGCAGTACTTC; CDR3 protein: CASSLRGVYEQYF
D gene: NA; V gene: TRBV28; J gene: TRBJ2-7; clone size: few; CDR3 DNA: TGTGCCAGCTCCAGCTCCTACGAGCAGTACTTC; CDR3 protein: CASSSSYEQYF
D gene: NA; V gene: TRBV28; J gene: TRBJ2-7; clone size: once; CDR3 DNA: TGTGCCAGCAGTAAGAGCTACGAGCAGTACTTC; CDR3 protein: CASSKSYEQYF
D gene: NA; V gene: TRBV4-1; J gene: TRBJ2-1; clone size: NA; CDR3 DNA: TGCGCCAGCAGCCAATTAGGGGCCTACAATGAGCAGTTCTTC; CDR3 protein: CASSQLGAYNEQFF
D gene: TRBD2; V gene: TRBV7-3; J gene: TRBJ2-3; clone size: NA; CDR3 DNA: TGTGCCAGCAGCTTAACGGATAGCGGGGCTTTCACAGATACGCAGTATTTT; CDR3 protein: CASSLTDSGAFTDTQYF
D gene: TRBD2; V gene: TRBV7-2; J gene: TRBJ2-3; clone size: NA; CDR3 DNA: TGTGCCAGCAGCTGGACTAGCGGCACAGATACGCAGTATTTT; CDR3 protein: CASSWTSGTDTQYF
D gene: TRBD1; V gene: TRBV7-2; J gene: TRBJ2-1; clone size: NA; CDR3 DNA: TGTGCCAGCAGCGCTAGGACAGGGTATAGTAATGAGCAGTTCTTC; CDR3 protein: CASSARTGYSNEQFF
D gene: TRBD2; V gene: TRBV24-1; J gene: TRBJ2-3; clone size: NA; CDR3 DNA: TGTGCCACCAGTGAGCTAGCGGGAGGGGACACAGATACGCAGTATTTT; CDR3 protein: CATSELAGGDTDTQYF
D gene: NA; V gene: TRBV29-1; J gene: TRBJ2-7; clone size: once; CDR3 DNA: TGCAGCGTCCACGGTCCGGGGGCCTACGAGCAGTACTTC; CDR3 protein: CSVHGPGAYEQYF
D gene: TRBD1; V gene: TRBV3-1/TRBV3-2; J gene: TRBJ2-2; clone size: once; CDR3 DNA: TGTGCCAGCCGACAGGGGAGTCGGACCGGGGAGCTGTTTTTT; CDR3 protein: CASRQGSRTGELFF